This TCR beta chain came from a study of blood T cell repertoires in COVID-19. Using immunoSEQ multiplex PCR, the repertoire was profiled, and TCRdb retains in-frame clones only, with some absent. The profile shows fewer than 400,000 clones, more than 70% of them singletons. CDR3 length: 18 residues. V dropped 4 bases and J dropped 2; count of bases not matched to a gene: 16. Germline V gene data show CDR1 as KGHSH and CDR2 as LQKENI. The chain couples TRBV18 to TRBJ2-7; 8 positions agree with TRBD1. Sequenced sample: peripheral blood. This receptor was identified in a young man with active or convalescent COVID-19. The CDR3 nucleotides read TGTGCCAGCTCACGTCTGGGGACAGGACCGCCAATGACCTACGAGCAGTACTTC. The encoded protein is CASSRLGTGPPMTYEQYF.